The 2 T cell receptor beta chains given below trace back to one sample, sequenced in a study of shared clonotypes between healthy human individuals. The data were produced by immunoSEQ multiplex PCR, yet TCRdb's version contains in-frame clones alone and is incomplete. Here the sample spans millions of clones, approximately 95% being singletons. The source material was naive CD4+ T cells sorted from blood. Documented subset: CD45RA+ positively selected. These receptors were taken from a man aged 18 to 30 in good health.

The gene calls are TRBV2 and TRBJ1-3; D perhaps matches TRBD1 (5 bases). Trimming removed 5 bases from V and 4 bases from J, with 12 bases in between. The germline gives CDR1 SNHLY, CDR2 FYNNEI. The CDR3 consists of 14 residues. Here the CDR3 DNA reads TGTGCCAGCAGTTTGACAGTTATGGGAAACACCATATATTTT. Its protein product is CASSLTVMGNTIYF.

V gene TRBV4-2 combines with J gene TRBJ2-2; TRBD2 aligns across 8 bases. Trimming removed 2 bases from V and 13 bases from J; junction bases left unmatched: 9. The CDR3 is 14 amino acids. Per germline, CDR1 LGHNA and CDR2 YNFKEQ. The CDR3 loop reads CASSQRSAGDRLFF. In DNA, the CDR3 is TGTGCCAGCAGCCAAAGGTCAGCGGGAGATAGGCTGTTTTTT.